The 30 T cell receptor beta chains below come from one sample, sequenced in a study of cytomegalovirus exposure and HLA in healthy donors. The PCR contained 60 Vbeta and 13 Jbeta primers. Profiling relied on immunoSEQ multiplex PCR, and the TCRdb table lists in-frame clones only, not all of them. The top ten clones hold 2.5% to 3% of a sample with some 120,000 clones, more than 80% of them seen once. Sequencing input: PBMCs. Receptors originate from a young man in good health and CMV-seronegative.

The DNA for the CDR3 is TGCGCCAGCAGCCAAGGAGTGTCGTCTGGAAACACCATATATTTT. This encodes CASSQGVSSGNTIYF. The gene calls are TRBV4-1 and TRBJ1-3; D is unclear. V shed 1 base and J shed 1 base, with 8 bases lying between them. In germline, CDR1 is MGHRA, CDR2 YSYEKL. CDR3 length equals 15 residues.

The V gene is TRBV5-1, the J gene TRBJ1-5; maybe TRBD1 (5 bases). The CDR3 covers 13 residues. The V gene lost 0 bases and the J gene lost 6 bases, with 7 bases spanning the gap. CDR1 is SGHRS and CDR2 is YFSETQ in the germline V gene. The CDR3 DNA sequence: TGCGCCAGCAGCTTGGAGGGGCCTCAGCCCCAGCATTTT. Protein: CASSLEGPQPQHF. The full variable domain, its missing parts supplied by reference TRBV5-1 and TRBJ1-5, is KAGVTQTPRYLIKTRGQQVTLSCSPISGHRSVSWYQQTPGQGLQFLFEYFSETQRNKGNFPGRFSGRQFSNSRSEMNVSTLELGDSALYLCASSLEGPQPQHFGDGTRLSIL.

The V call is TRBV4-1, the J call TRBJ2-3; the D gene is possibly TRBD2 (5 bases). Germline-derived CDR1 and CDR2 are MGHRA and YSYEKL. This CDR3 has 14 amino acids. V gave up 2 bases and J gave up 1 base, with 7 bases separating them. The chain's CDR3 is CASSQQAGTDTQYF. The CDR3 region has the DNA TGCGCCAGCAGCCAACAAGCGGGCACAGATACGCAGTATTTT.

Points on this clone: Its ends do not fully match the called genes, so a read error is possible. This rearrangement joins TRBV28 to TRBJ1-2; 7 bases fit TRBD1. The CDR3 totals 13 residues. Germline CDR1 MDHEN, CDR2 SYDVKM. CDR3 DNA sequence: TGTGCCAGCAGTTTCCCAAACAGGGGAGGCTACCCCTTC. Its translation is CASSFPNRGGYPF.

V and J are TRBV10-2 and TRBJ1-2, with TRBD1 identical over 8 bases. This CDR3 region has 16 residues. Trimming removed 6 bases from V and 0 bases from J; junction bases left unmatched: 9. Germline-derived CDR1 and CDR2 are WSHSY and SAAADI. This chain's CDR3 is CASRRTGSLSNYGYTF. The CDR3 DNA is TGCGCCAGCAGGAGGACAGGGTCCTTATCTAACTATGGCTACACCTTC.

The table lists this clone with a few counts. The gene calls are TRBV13 and TRBJ2-7; D gene unclear. Trimming took 3 bases from V and 0 from J, leaving 6 bases between them. The V gene's germline CDR1 is PRHDT and CDR2 FYEKMQ (reference sequence). The CDR3 loop spans 13 amino acids. CDR3 nucleotides: TGTGCCAGCAGCTTGGGCAGCTCCTACGAGCAGTACTTC. Amino acids: CASSLGSSYEQYF. The complete variable domain, with remaining parts taken from reference TRBV13 and TRBJ2-7, reads AAGVIQSPRHLIKEKRETATLKCYPIPRHDTVYWYQQGPGQDPQFLISFYEKMQSDKGSIPDRFSAQQFSDYHSELNMSSLELGDSALYFCASSLGSSYEQYFGPGTRLTVT.

The chain recombines TRBV15 with TRBJ2-7; 7 positions match TRBD2. The germline V gene encodes CDR1 LNHNV and CDR2 YYDKDF (reference sequence). The CDR3 has 15 amino acids. V shed 1 base and J 5 bases; nucleotides not matched to a gene: 8. The CDR3 coding sequence is TGTGCCACCAGCAGAGGCCCGGCGGGGGTTGACGAGCAGTACTTC. It is translated as CATSRGPAGVDEQYF.

The rearrangement joins TRBV30 to TRBJ2-5; TRBD2 matches 11 bases. V trimming: 1 base; J trimming: 4 bases; junction bases outside the gene matches: 5. The CDR3 consists of 15 residues. Germline V lookup: CDR1 GTSNPN, CDR2 SVGIG (reference sequence). CDR3 nucleotide sequence: TGTGCCTGGAGTGAACTAGCGGGAGTTGGAGAGACCCAGTACTTC. Translation: CAWSELAGVGETQYF.

The chain employs TRBV9 and TRBJ2-7, with 8 bases matching TRBD2. The CDR3 has 14 residues. Germline trimming cut 0 bases from V and 2 bases from J; bases unmatched to any gene: 1. Germline assignment: CDR1 SGDLS and CDR2 YYNGEE. This CDR3 is CASSVGLAPYEQYF. In DNA form, the CDR3 reads TGTGCCAGCAGCGTAGGACTAGCGCCCTACGAGCAGTACTTC.

The chain uses TRBV27 and TRBJ2-1, with TRBD2 matching 11 bases. Germline V lookup: CDR1 MNHEY, CDR2 SMNVEV (reference sequence). The CDR3 sequence is 15 residues long. Trimming removed 4 bases from V and 5 bases from J; junction bases left unmatched: 4. CDR3 DNA: TGTGCCAGCAGTTCCCAACTAGCGGGAGACAATGAGCAGTTCTTC. It specifies CASSSQLAGDNEQFF.

For this clone: Within the sample, other DNA sequences also encode this same CDR3. V gene TRBV18 combines with J gene TRBJ1-1; 8 nucleotides align to TRBD1. CDR3 length: 14 amino acids. Germline loops: CDR1 KGHSH, CDR2 LQKENI. The V gene end was trimmed by 3 bases and the J gene end by 3 bases; junction bases not matched to a gene: 3. The CDR3 coding sequence is TGTGCCAGCTCACCTCCGGGACAGGACACTGAAGCTTTCTTT. This sequence encodes CASSPPGQDTEAFF.

CDR3 loop: CASSLAMGLAAQEQYF. The CDR3 coding sequence is TGTGCCAGCAGCTTGGCGATGGGACTAGCTGCCCAGGAGCAGTACTTC. The chain combines TRBV11-2 with TRBJ2-7; TRBD2 aligns across 9 bases. Looked up from germline, CDR1 is SGHAT and CDR2 is FQNNGV. Losses at the gene ends were 3 bases for V and 7 bases for J; bases not matched to a gene: 13. This CDR3 contains 16 residues.

The V call is TRBV12-5, the J call TRBJ2-7; 9 positions agree with TRBD2. Germline assignment: CDR1 LGHNT and CDR2 FRNRAP. V was clipped by 6 bases and J by 7 bases; unmatched bases: 4. This CDR3 has 12 residues. CDR3 protein: CASGRREGEQYF. CDR3 sequence (DNA): TGTGCTAGTGGACGGCGGGAGGGGGAGCAGTACTTC. The complete variable domain, with remaining parts taken from reference TRBV12-5 and TRBJ2-7, reads DARVTQTPRHKVTEMGQEVTMRCQPILGHNTVFWYRQTMMQGLELLAYFRNRAPLDDSGMPKDRFSAEMPDATLATLKIQPSEPRDSAVYFCASGRREGEQYFGPGTRLTVT.

This clone was seen once. V and J are TRBV27 and TRBJ2-7; 8 nucleotides match TRBD2. The CDR3 runs 14 residues. Germline CDR1 is MNHEY and CDR2 is SMNVEV (reference sequence). Losses at the gene ends were 4 bases for V and 7 bases for J; bases not matched to a gene: 9. The CDR3 protein is CASSSREGNVEQYF. CDR3 in DNA: TGTGCCAGCAGTTCCCGGGAGGGGAACGTGGAGCAGTACTTC.

In this sample, this clone turned up a few times. The chain couples TRBV29-1 to TRBJ2-5; D remains ambiguous. CDR1 and CDR2 (germline): SQVTM, ANQGSEA. The CDR3 totals 12 residues. V lost 7 bases to trimming and J lost 4 bases, with 13 bases between them. CDR3 region: CSGSPNGETQYF. The CDR3 region has the DNA TGCAGCGGCTCCCCAAACGGAGAGACCCAGTACTTC. Combining the CDR3 with reference TRBV29-1 and TRBJ2-5 gives the whole variable domain SAVISQKPSRDICQRGTSLTIQCQVDSQVTMMFWYRQQPGQSLTLIATANQGSEATYESGFVIDKFPISRPNLTFSTLTVSNMSPEDSSIYLCSGSPNGETQYFGPGTRLLVL.

This clone was observed a few times. The rearrangement uses TRBV6-6 and TRBJ2-7; 10 positions match TRBD2. The V gene's germline CDR1 is MNHNY and CDR2 SVGAGI (reference sequence). V was clipped by 7 bases and J by 3 bases; unmatched bases: 9. The CDR3 covers 15 residues. Written as DNA, the CDR3 is TGTGCCAGCACCCTAACAGGGACTAGCGTCTACGAGCAGTACTTC. Amino acid sequence: CASTLTGTSVYEQYF.

The chain carries TRBV5-1 and TRBJ2-2; D is undetermined. This CDR3 contains 14 residues. V lost 0 bases, J lost 4 bases, and 7 bases lay in between. Germline loops: CDR1 SGHRS, CDR2 YFSETQ. CDR3 loop: CASSLDSSTGELFF. The CDR3 DNA sequence: TGCGCCAGCAGCTTGGATTCTAGCACCGGGGAGCTGTTTTTT.

This clone was recorded a few times. The chain recombines TRBV4-3 with TRBJ2-2; perhaps TRBD1 as D (5 bases). Per the germline V gene, CDR1 is LGHNA and CDR2 is YSLEER. Deletions cut 0 bases from V and 6 bases from J, with 14 bases between. This CDR3 has 16 residues. The CDR3 region is CASSQDMARVAGELFF. DNA for the CDR3: TGCGCCAGCAGCCAAGACATGGCCAGGGTGGCCGGGGAGCTGTTTTTT.

V usage is TRBV5-4 and J usage is TRBJ2-3; D is perhaps TRBD1 (5 bases). The germline V gene has CDR1 SGHNT and CDR2 YYREEE (reference sequence). Trimming left V 2 bases short and J 0 bases short, with 7 bases between. The CDR3 covers 14 residues. The CDR3 coding sequence is TGTGCCAGCAGCTTTCAGGGAAGCACAGATACGCAGTATTTT. Its protein is CASSFQGSTDTQYF.

The J gene is TRBJ2-3, the V gene TRBV7-2, with TRBD2 matching 13 bases. The J segment lost 13 bases and the V segment lost 0 bases, leaving 7 bases of the junction unmatched. This CDR3 region has 15 residues. Germline V gives CDR1 SGHTA, CDR2 FQGNSA. This chain's CDR3 is CASSLAGLAGVVKYF. The CDR3 coding sequence is TGTGCCAGCAGCTTAGCAGGACTAGCGGGAGTTGTGAAGTATTTT. The variable domain in full, with the rest retrieved from reference TRBV7-2 and TRBJ2-3, is GAGVSQSPSNKVTEKGKDVELRCDPISGHTALYWYRQSLGQGLEFLIYFQGNSAPDKSGLPSDRFSAERTGGSVSTLTIQRTQQEDSAVYLCASSLAGLAGVVKYFGPGTRLTVL.

This chain links TRBV6-6 with TRBJ2-7, with TRBD2 as a possible D gene (5 bases). CDR1 is MNHNY and CDR2 is SVGAGI in the germline V gene (reference sequence). The CDR3 length is 15 residues. V was clipped by 6 bases and J by 7 bases, with 22 bases between them. CDR3 bases: TGTGCCAGCAGCCCCGACCTCAGCGGAGTCGGGGAGCAGTACTTC. Residues: CASSPDLSGVGEQYF.

This clone showed up just once. This chain joins TRBV28 and TRBJ1-2; 9 bases map to TRBD1. V lost 8 bases, J lost 6 bases, and 16 bases stayed unmatched. Germline assignment: CDR1 MDHEN and CDR2 SYDVKM. The CDR3 totals 16 residues. The CDR3: CASGFNRGRVLDGYTF. As DNA, the CDR3 is TGTGCCAGCGGATTTAACAGGGGGCGCGTTTTGGATGGCTACACCTTC.

The J gene is TRBJ2-5, the V gene TRBV7-2; D is undetermined. V was trimmed by 5 bases and J by 2 bases, leaving 9 bases between them. The germline CDR1 and CDR2 sequences are SGHTA and FQGNSA. The CDR3 has 13 amino acids. CDR3 sequence (DNA): TGTGCCAGCAGCCTAAATAGTCAAGAGACCCAGTACTTC. It codes for CASSLNSQETQYF. Full variable domain (remainder filled in from reference TRBV7-2 and TRBJ2-5): GAGVSQSPSNKVTEKGKDVELRCDPISGHTALYWYRQSLGQGLEFLIYFQGNSAPDKSGLPSDRFSAERTGGSVSTLTIQRTQQEDSAVYLCASSLNSQETQYFGPGTRLLVL.

The genes are TRBV18 and TRBJ2-1, with 7 bases lining up with TRBD2. V lost 1 base to trimming and J lost 8 bases; unmatched junction nucleotides: 11. In germline, CDR1 is KGHSH, CDR2 LQKENI. The length of the CDR3 is 16 residues. The CDR3 DNA follows: TGTGCCAGCTCACCACTGACGGGAGGCGTTACGTATGAGCAGTTCTTC. Translating gives CASSPLTGGVTYEQFF.

The chain joins TRBV30 to TRBJ2-1, with 11 bases matching TRBD2. The CDR3 is 12 amino acids. The J segment lost 11 bases and the V segment lost 4 bases, leaving 4 bases of the junction unmatched. Per germline, CDR1 GTSNPN and CDR2 SVGIG (reference sequence). The CDR3 DNA reads as TGTGCCTGGACGGGACTAGCGGAAAAGCAGTTCTTC. This encodes CAWTGLAEKQFF.

This clone was picked up one time. The rearrangement links TRBV5-1 to TRBJ1-5; maybe TRBD1 (5 bases). CDR1 SGHRS and CDR2 YFSETQ come from the germline V gene. Trimming took 0 bases from V and 6 from J, leaving 10 bases between them. This CDR3 region has 14 residues. The CDR3 here is CASSLEQGSQPQHF. Here the CDR3 DNA reads TGCGCCAGCAGCTTGGAGCAGGGCTCTCAGCCCCAGCATTTT.

The genes are TRBV30 and TRBJ2-6, with D possibly TRBD1 on 6 matching bases. The CDR3 is made up of 17 amino acids. Trimming shortened V by 0 bases and J by 0 bases, and 12 bases separated the two germline ends. Germline CDR1 reads GTSNPN; CDR2 reads SVGIG (reference sequence). CDR3: CAWSVSRGYSGANVLTF. CDR3 DNA: TGTGCCTGGAGTGTTAGCAGGGGCTACTCTGGGGCCAACGTCCTGACTTTC.

The CDR3 region is CASSLGGEWYF. DNA for the CDR3: TGTGCCAGCAGTCTCGGCGGTGAGTGGTACTTC. This chain uses TRBV27 with TRBJ2-7; D not certain. This CDR3 is built from 11 residues. The germline CDR1 and CDR2 sequences are MNHEY and SMNVEV (reference sequence). Trimming took off 5 bases at V and 12 bases at J, with 14 bases between the two ends.

This clone has only one observation. The rearrangement uses TRBV28 and TRBJ2-1, with TRBD2 identical over 11 bases. Trimming removed 3 bases from V and 0 bases from J; junction bases left unmatched: 16. CDR1 and CDR2 from the germline V gene are MDHEN and SYDVKM. This CDR3 contains 21 residues. The CDR3 DNA follows: TGTGCCAGCAGTTTGAGACCGGGACTAGCGGCCCCTACGAGCTCCTACAATGAGCAGTTCTTC. Amino acid sequence: CASSLRPGLAAPTSSYNEQFF.

About this clone: Other DNA sequences in the sample encode the same CDR3. J is TRBJ2-5 and V is TRBV5-1; D might be TRBD1 (6 bases). V lost 1 base, J lost 4 bases, and 11 bases lay in between. Per germline, CDR1 SGHRS and CDR2 YFSETQ. The CDR3 runs 14 residues. The CDR3 nucleotides are TGCGCCAGCAGCTTGACAGGGTCCGGAGAGACCCAGTACTTC. Amino acid sequence: CASSLTGSGETQYF.